This T cell receptor beta chain was obtained from a study of identical twins. MiXCR, applied by TCRdb to the 5' RACE reads, yields one record per CDR3 protein. The sample lists around 680,000 distinct CDR3 sequences, 8.6% occurring once. Germline CDR1 is SSHAT and CDR2 is FNYEAQ (reference sequence). The CDR3 runs 20 residues. A note on this clonotype: At one end the junction does not follow the germline gene, possibly because of a read error.

These data were also reused for a study on yellow fever vaccine responses in identical twins.

The rearrangement uses TRBV7-7 and TRBJ2-2; TRBD2 matches at 8 bases. Material: PBMCs. This clonotype originated in a young woman in good health. CDR3 amino acids: CASSLVYLTSDPTNTGELFF. In DNA form, the CDR3 reads TGTGCTAGCAGCTTGGTATACCTGACTAGCGACCCGACGAACACCGGGGAGCTGTTTTTT.